Described below is a single T cell receptor (beta chain) sequence and its context. The data belong to a study of CD8+CD57+ T cells in acquired aplastic anemia. According to the study, genomic DNA was the template for TCR beta VDJ and CDR3 profiling. TCRdb processed the reads anew with MiXCR; each CDR3 protein has one entry. The table includes about 150,000 distinct CDR3 sequences, about 48% detected once. The CDR3 has 17 residues. The junction had 12 bases not matched to a gene; V was cut back by 6 bases and J by 4 bases. In germline, CDR1 is WSHSY, CDR2 SAAADI. Sequencing involved patients with CD8+CD57+ cell expansion previously shown by flow cytometry.

The chain recombines TRBV10-2 with TRBJ2-3; 11 bases map to TRBD2. Sequencing was done on a sample of sorted CD4+, CD8+, or CD8+CD57+ T cells (not recorded which) from PBMCs. The clonotype was recovered from a human donor with aplastic anemia. The CDR3 protein is CASSREAGTSGPDTQYF. Here the CDR3 DNA reads TGCGCCAGCAGCCGTGAAGCCGGGACTAGCGGACCAGATACGCAGTATTTT.